This T cell receptor (beta chain) stems from a study of long-term antiretroviral therapy in people with HIV. Study at large: By about a decade, the earliest samples predate the 2015 immediate-ART recommendation. Study-level points and caveats: Controls showed broader CDR3 length ranges than did the HIV repertoires.

A minimum of one pre-ART and two post-ART PBMC samples existed for each donor. United States facilities provided treatment to all participants with HIV. Researchers ran immunoSEQ v3.0 at survey level. TCRdb's table, derived via immunoSEQ multiplex PCR, lists solely in-frame clones and lacks some. Of about 33,000 clones listed, roughly 96% are singletons. This clone was detected once. Its antigen is not known. The sequencing here drew on unsorted PBMCs, taken roughly 6.4 years after starting antiretroviral therapy. The sequence was collected from a man aged 25-40 years with HIV.

Here the CDR3 reads CASSLGLGYGYTF. The CDR3 DNA is TGCGCCAGCAGCTTGGGTCTGGGCTATGGCTACACCTTC. The chain employs TRBV5-1 and TRBJ1-2, with D unclear. Trimming removed 0 bases at V and 4 bases at J, with 7 bases between. Germline V lookup: CDR1 SGHRS, CDR2 YFSETQ. CDR3 length equals 13 residues.